A selection of T cell receptor beta chains follows, all from one sample in a study of response to subunit inactivated influenza vaccine. TCRdb fed the RT-PCR reads into MiXCR, producing one record per CDR3 protein. The sample holds about 650,000 distinct CDR3 sequences, around 15% seen once. Material: PBMCs from blood, obtained 14 to 15 days before vaccination. The source is a man aged 45-60 years who received an inactivated influenza vaccine. CDR3s include the opening cysteine and the closing phenylalanine or tryptophan. A D gene is named only where the DNA matches it firmly. For some rows the clone size is stated as once, few or many, or as a class when expanded; others skip it.

j_call d_call v_call clone_size cdr3_nt cdr3_aa
TRBJ1-1 - TRBV20-1 many TGCAGTGCTAGAGTGGTCGGCCATTTGAACACTGAAGCTTTCTTT CSARVVGHLNTEAFF
TRBJ2-7 - TRBV5-1 - TGCGCCAGCAGCCCAGACAGGTCGGTGGCCCACGAGCAGTACTTC CASSPDRSVAHEQYF
TRBJ2-7 - TRBV4-3 few TGCGCCAGCAGCCAAGGCGGGATCTCCTACGAGCAGTACTTC CASSQGGISYEQYF
TRBJ1-3 - TRBV12-3/TRBV12-4 - TGTGCCAGCAGAGGACAACCGATCTTCTCTGGAAACACCATATATTTT CASRGQPIFSGNTIYF
TRBJ1-3 - TRBV12-3/TRBV12-4 few TGTGCCAGCAGTTTCGGTCGTAGGATGGGAGTCACCATATATTTT CASSFGRRMGVTIYF
TRBJ2-7 - TRBV7-2 few TGTGCCAGCAGCTTAACCGGGACTGGGGGGAAGTACGAGCAGTACTTC CASSLTGTGGKYEQYF
TRBJ1-5 - TRBV7-2 few TGTGCCAGCAGCTTAGAAGGGATTCGGGGCAATCAGCCCCAGCATTTT CASSLEGIRGNQPQHF
TRBJ2-5 TRBD2 TRBV28 many TGTGCCAGCAGTTTCGGGGGGCAAGAGACCCAGTACTTC CASSFGGQETQYF
TRBJ1-2 TRBD1 TRBV6-2/TRBV6-3 few TGTGCCAGCAGCTATGGGACACAGGGGTTCGAAGGCTACACCTTC CASSYGTQGFEGYTF
TRBJ2-5 TRBD2 TRBV7-2 - TGTGCCAGCAGCTGGGGAGCCGGGACTAGAATTATGGAGACCCAGTACTTC CASSWGAGTRIMETQYF
TRBJ1-2 - TRBV10-2 few TGCGCCAGCAGTGAACAGGAGAACTATGGCTACACCTTC CASSEQENYGYTF
TRBJ2-1 - TRBV7-2 few TGTGCCAGCAGCTTAGTCTGGGGATACAATGAGCAGTTCTTC CASSLVWGYNEQFF
TRBJ2-1 TRBD2 TRBV7-2 few TGTGCCAGCAGTTTAGGGGCTCGCGGGAGGGCCGAAGGGGAGCAGTTCTTC CASSLGARGRAEGEQFF
TRBJ1-5 - TRBV6-1 many TGTGCCAGCAAAGAGGTAGGCAATCAGCCCCAGCATTTT CASKEVGNQPQHF
TRBJ2-1 - TRBV10-2 few TGCGCCAGCAGCACAGGGAACAATGAGCAGTTCTTC CASSTGNNEQFF
TRBJ1-5 - TRBV15 - TGTGCCACCAGCAGGCACGGGGTGTCCAATCAGCCCCAGCATTTT CATSRHGVSNQPQHF
TRBJ2-1 - TRBV29-1 - TGCAGCGGGAGGGGATACGGGGGAATAGGTAGAAGCGGGGAGCAGTTCTTC CSGRGYGGIGRSGEQFF
TRBJ2-1 TRBD2 TRBV20-1 few TGCAGTGCCGACGGCCGGGGGGGGCGCCCCAGTGAGCAGTTCTTC CSADGRGGRPSEQFF